The present T cell receptor (beta chain) was sequenced within a study of vaccination and CD4 T cells after COVID-19. Study information: Nasal swab PCR detected SARS-CoV-2 in convalescent patients, who comprised some 10 mild cases and one severe case. General study findings and limits: Median numbers of SARS-CoV-2-reactive clonotypes increased from approximately 21 to 40 (not a significant change). The great majority, 304 of 307 vaccine-specific clones, proved spike mono-reactive in convalescent patients.

Trimming removed 5 bases from V and 8 bases from J, with 12 bases in between. This CDR3 spans 12 amino acids. Germline values: CDR1 SNHLY, CDR2 FYNNEI. The assay that was used to sequence DNA from cultured CD4+ T cells was the Oncomine TCR Beta short-read assay. In TCRdb, the PCR reads were re-called with MiXCR into one record per CDR3 protein. The table lists about 13,000 distinct CDR3 sequences, about 56% of them singletons, with roughly 19% in the top ten. The table lists this clonotype with a few counts. The antigen is undetermined. Indicated treatment: roughly 10-day PBMC culture with coronavirus spike peptide pools or control peptides (ViraFEST assay).

The sequencing input was CD4+ T cells from blood, cultured in vitro. The chain recombines TRBV2 with TRBJ1-1; D is unclear. The TCR comes from a human donor who had recovered from COVID-19. CDR3 in amino acids: CASSPYTVEAFF. The CDR3 DNA sequence: TGTGCCAGCAGTCCCTACACCGTCGAAGCTTTCTTT.